This T cell receptor beta chain emerged from a study of blood T cells in healthy people across ages (dated by TCRdb to between 2015 and 2017). Regarding the complete study: In model experiments, roughly one uniquely barcoded TCR beta cDNA molecule per two T cells was captured by template switching. The study measured age-related changes in TCR beta repertoire diversity using deep sequencing normalized with unique cDNA molecular identifiers. Four age groups were formed from the donors: young (average approximately 16 years), middle-aged (approximately 40), aged (approximately 60) and long-lived (about 75). To avoid experimental bias, donors of different ages were distributed randomly across sequencing lanes. For two donors (one aged 18 to 30 and one aged 80 or older), the study analyzed two additional independent replicas of 1 million unique cDNA reads from the same blood draw. What the study reported, not specific to this receptor: A strong correlation was found between observed TCR beta diversity and the percentage of naive T cells measured by flow cytometry. Because the CMV infection status of the donors was unknown, age-related changes in expanded clonotypes may potentially have been confounded. Estimates of total diversity based on one million sequenced T cells were considered lower bounds and underestimates. Compared with the aged group, the long-lived group had more naive CD4+ T cells, fewer expanded clones and increased TCR diversity, suggesting age selection. Conclusive comparison of naive and antigen-experienced compartments was prevented by the profiling of bulk unsorted PBMCs. As age increased, observed TCR beta diversity per million T cells dropped in a roughly linear way, and a significant reduction was already evident by age 40.

Library preparation used 5' RACE. The run used an Illumina HiSeq 2500. A second PCR of roughly 7 to 11 cycles was run with a J-beta primer mix and a sample-barcoded 5' primer. A template-switch 5' adaptor carrying 12 random nucleotides introduced a unique molecular identifier onto each TCR beta cDNA molecule. At least 3 million CDR3-containing paired-end reads were obtained from each sample. The Mint cDNA synthesis kit, primed by a TRBC-specific oligonucleotide, was used to synthesize first-strand cDNA from all RNA. Following uracil-DNA glycosylase treatment, all cDNA underwent a first 18-cycle PCR with the universal primers M1SS and BC2_uni_R. As for the original processing: Each sample was normalized by randomly selecting 1 million high-quality reads, each carrying a distinct molecular identifier. Instead of being binned into consensus sequences, reads with shared molecular identifiers were discarded. MiTCR, run with a Q25 quality threshold and the strictest error-elimination algorithm, handled CDR3 identification, clonotype clustering and error correction. A nonparametric unseen species model with Euler transformation was used to estimate a lower bound on total TCR beta diversity. TCRdb trimmed the raw reads at Q25, called clones with MiXCR and kept productive beta chains. All rows with the same CDR3 protein become a single entry with the most common DNA and genes. The authors' filters were not applied to this entry. A total of some 700,000 distinct CDR3 sequences appear in this sample, about 42% of them only once. The ten largest clones capture 20% to 25% of the sample.

The CDR3, cysteine through phenylalanine, is 15 amino acids long. This entry keeps only the CDR3 DNA: 45 bases, framed from base 1. V ends up 0 bases short and J 8 bases short, with an unmatched junction base count of 9. For CDR1 and CDR2, the germline V gene (reference sequence) lists LNHNV and YYDKDF. The donors were roughly 40 Caucasian individuals from Russia, aged roughly 6 to 100 years, who were systemically healthy. Approximately 10 milliliters of peripheral blood were collected from each donor into EDTA-treated Vacutainer tubes. Ficoll-Paque density-gradient centrifugation was used to isolate PBMCs, with at least 6.5 million obtained per sample. Total RNA was extracted from PBMCs with Trizol reagent, with at least 5.5 micrograms obtained per sample. For every donor, an aliquot of PBMCs went through flow cytometry to measure the percentages of naive CD45RAhigh/CD27high T cells. On this clonotype: Its antigen is unknown. No quality values exist for individual bases; no much larger clone is one base distant.

The clonotype was recovered from a woman in her sixties or seventies in good health. Recombination joined TRBV15 with TRBJ1-2, and 7 junctional nucleotides match TRBD1. The sample consisted of blood. The DNA sequence follows: TGTGCCACCAGCAGAGAGCCACGACAGGGCGGAGGCTACACCTTC. It is translated as CATSREPRQGGGYTF.